This paragraph covers one T cell receptor beta chain sequence. Its antigen target is currently unknown. It has no much larger one-base neighbor in the sample; base qualities were not kept. The data belong to a study of somatic mutations in cytotoxic T cells in rheumatoid arthritis (dated by TCRdb to 2017 to 2019). At the level of the whole study: Sorted V beta1+ cells also underwent TCRB sequencing, and some V beta antibody-stained T-cell populations were flow-sorted at nearly 100% purity on a FACSAria II or Sony SH800. In newly diagnosed rheumatoid arthritis without treatment, the study examined if expanded CD8+ T-cell clones harbor somatic mutations, relying on TCRB deep sequencing to characterize clonality. For 65 rheumatoid arthritis patients and approximately 20 healthy controls, TCRB deep sequencing was carried out. Median age was essentially the same in the patient group and the control group.

Beyond this particular receptor, the publication reports: CD8+ T-cell clonality did not differ significantly between rheumatoid arthritis patients and age-matched healthy controls. The largest CD8+ clone made up more than 20% of CD8+ cells in 8 of 65 patients, and blood and synovial fluid shared several identical CD8+ TCRB sequences. CD8+ clonality increased with age in patients (Spearman r of about 0.45) but not in healthy controls. No adjustment for multiple comparisons was made for the slight TRBV07 underrepresentation in patients. The expanded CD8+ clones had unknown antigen targets, and not appearing in virus-specific databases did not rule out that they were virus-specific.

The approximately 20 healthy controls were blood donors whose buffy coats were used; they had a median age of around 59 years (range roughly 20-80), and more than 45% were female. CD4+ and CD8+ cells were isolated by positive magnetic bead selection on an AutoMACS, and purity was checked by flow cytometry. Isolation of peripheral blood mononuclear cells was done through Ficoll-Paque PLUS density gradient separation. DNA was extracted from CD4-enriched, CD8-enriched or PBMC samples with Nucleospin Tissue or Tissue XS kits and quantified with a Qubit 2.0 fluorometer. Genomic DNA underwent TCRB CDR3 sequencing using the immunoSEQ assay. The published analysis was carried out like this. Only productive TCRB rearrangements were included in the analyses. Clonality was calculated as a Shannon entropy-based productive clonality index, and a clone was defined by a unique TCRB CDR3 sequence. To calculate repertoire overlap between two samples, the template counts of each clone were considered relative to each sample's total templates. V-gene usage measured by flow cytometry correlated with TCRB sequencing V-gene usage, with a Spearman r of roughly 0.67. TCRdb stores this immuneACCESS table with in-frame sequences only. Part of the clones is absent; in the studies checked, under half of the shortfall reflects unresolved V genes, and no reason is known for the rest. That table furnishes V, J and clone size, whereas the DNA furnished D and trimming. This sample has approximately 20,000 clones in its table, and roughly 90% of those were observed once. The leading ten clones occupy roughly 14% of the sample.

V loses 0 bases of germline sequence and J loses 4 bases, and the interval between the two ends is 16 bases. Spanning cysteine to phenylalanine, the CDR3 consists of 17 amino acids. Only the CDR3 DNA stays, 51 bases, in frame from base 1. In the germline V gene (reference sequence), CDR1 corresponds to MNHEY and CDR2 to SMNVEV. The clonotype was recovered from a man in his forties or fifties in good health. The chain employs TRBV27 and TRBJ2-1; too little of a D gene remains to name it. What was sequenced was CD8+ T cells sorted from blood. The nucleotide sequence is TGTGCCAGCAGTTTATCTTTGCTTGGGTTGGGATACAATGAGCAGTTCTTC. This yields the protein CASSLSLLGLGYNEQFF.